The 20 T cell receptor beta chains below were found in one sample sequenced in a study of T-cell reconstitution after alpha-beta-depleted transplantation in children. This sample's TCRbeta library carried unique molecular identifier barcodes. Each CDR3 protein is one row after TCRdb ran MiXCR on the PCR reads. Here the sample spans under 850,000 distinct CDR3 sequences, approximately 14% being singletons. Sequenced material: PBMCs, taken before TCRalphabeta/CD19-depleted stem cell transplant. The receptors derive from a girl aged 2-10 years with congenital amegakaryocytic thrombocytopenia, due to receive a stem cell transplant.

There are many counts of this clonotype. J is TRBJ2-3 and V is TRBV5-1, with no clear D. The CDR3 runs to 14 residues. Germline CDR1 and CDR2: SGHRS and YFSETQ. Trimming took off 4 bases at V and 4 bases at J, with 13 bases between the two ends. Here the CDR3 reads CASSLRPSADTQYF. The CDR3 DNA is TGCGCCAGCAGCCTGCGGCCGTCCGCAGATACGCAGTATTTT.

The chain couples TRBV6-1 to TRBJ1-5; D unresolved. The germline CDR1 and CDR2 sequences are MNHNS and SASEGT. Trimming removed 10 bases from V and 2 bases from J, with 15 bases in between. This CDR3 is built from 14 residues. The CDR3 DNA sequence: TGTGCCACCCGATGGGAGGTCGGCAATCAGCCCCAGCATTTT. This encodes CATRWEVGNQPQHF.

This clonotype has more than one count but fewer than ten. This rearrangement joins TRBV29-1 to TRBJ2-4; 7 bases map to TRBD1. V shed 6 bases, J shed 8 bases, and the junction held 10 bases outside the gene matches. CDR3 length: 13 amino acids. Germline V gene data show CDR1 as SQVTM and CDR2 as ANQGSEA. The CDR3 loop is CSVQGVNPDIQYF. The CDR3 DNA follows: TGCAGCGTCCAGGGGGTAAACCCGGACATTCAGTACTTC.

This clonotype has a count of ten or more. The V and J genes are TRBV5-1 and TRBJ2-3, with D tentatively TRBD2 (5 bases). The CDR3 length is 15 residues. The ends were cut back, 0 bases at V and 2 bases at J, with 10 bases in the middle. Germline CDR1 and CDR2: SGHRS and YFSETQ. The CDR3 loop reads CASSLATTNTDTQYF. The CDR3 DNA follows: TGCGCCAGCAGCTTGGCTACGACTAACACAGATACGCAGTATTTT.

The chain uses TRBV18 and TRBJ2-1; tentatively, D is TRBD1 (5 bases). Germline V gene lookup returns CDR1 KGHSH and CDR2 LQKENI. This CDR3 has 14 amino acids. Trimming pared 3 bases from V and 9 bases from J, leaving 15 bases between. CDR3 region: CASSPLVGDPEQFF. The CDR3 DNA is TGTGCCAGCTCACCTTTGGTAGGGGATCCTGAGCAGTTCTTC.

Comment on this clonotype: A much bigger clone sits one base away, suggesting this may be a read error. V and J are TRBV5-1 and TRBJ2-1; D unclear. The CDR3 loop spans 18 amino acids. Per the germline V gene, CDR1 is SGHRS and CDR2 is YFSETQ. V shed 4 bases and J shed 0 bases, with 20 bases lying between them. CDR3 residues: CASSQVARSRVSYNEQFF. The CDR3 DNA reads TGCGCCAGCAGCCAGGTGGCCCGGTCCCGTGTCTCCTACAATGAGCAGTTCTTC.

CDR3 DNA sequence: TGTGCCAGCAGCTTAAGCGGGAGGCTAACCTACTACAATGAGCAGTTCTTC. Translating it yields CASSLSGRLTYYNEQFF. J is TRBJ2-1 and V is TRBV7-2, with 9 bases aligning to TRBD2. Unmatched junction bases numbered 8, after V lost 2 bases and J lost 3 bases. CDR3 size: 17 residues. CDR1 is SGHTA and CDR2 is FQGNSA in the germline V gene.

This clonotype has a handful of counts. In nucleotides, the CDR3 is TGCGCCAGCAGGACCCAGGGCGGTCCCCGACAGTCGACGTCGCAGTATTTT. Translation gives CASRTQGGPRQSTSQYF. This chain links TRBV5-1 with TRBJ2-3, with D possibly TRBD1 on 5 matching bases. This CDR3 is built from 17 residues. Trimming cost V 5 bases and J 10 bases, with 29 bases left between them. Germline V gene lookup returns CDR1 SGHRS and CDR2 YFSETQ.

This clonotype was recorded many times. This chain uses TRBV29-1 with TRBJ2-1; TRBD1 is a possible D gene (5 bases). Germline assignment: CDR1 SQVTM and CDR2 ANQGSEA. Trimming took 3 bases from V and 6 from J, leaving 12 bases between them. There are 13 residues in the CDR3. The CDR3 reads CSVDRSQGNEQFF. The CDR3 bases are TGCAGCGTTGACCGGAGCCAGGGCAATGAGCAGTTCTTC.

Only a few counts were recorded for this clonotype. CDR3 coding DNA: TGTGCCAGCACCCCCGGGACTAGCGTTGGAGATACGCAGTATTTT. Its translation is CASTPGTSVGDTQYF. The V and J genes are TRBV7-8 and TRBJ2-3, with 10 nucleotides matching TRBD2. Germline assignment: CDR1 SGHVS and CDR2 FQNEAQ. V shed 7 bases and J 5 bases; nucleotides not matched to a gene: 9. The CDR3 is made up of 15 amino acids.

This clonotype was observed many times. V gene TRBV29-1 combines with J gene TRBJ1-2; no firm D call. The germline gives CDR1 SQVTM, CDR2 ANQGSEA. The germline V and J ends were trimmed by 4 bases and 4 bases, with 10 bases remaining between them. The CDR3 loop spans 12 amino acids. For the CDR3, the DNA is TGCAGCGTTGGTAGTTTCATCTATGGCTACACCTTC. Protein: CSVGSFIYGYTF. Full variable domain (remainder filled in from reference TRBV29-1 and TRBJ1-2): SAVISQKPSRDICQRGTSLTIQCQVDSQVTMMFWYRQQPGQSLTLIATANQGSEATYESGFVIDKFPISRPNLTFSTLTVSNMSPEDSSIYLCSVGSFIYGYTFGSGTRLTVV.

This clonotype was seen just once. With a much larger clone just one base away, this may be a read error. The rearrangement uses TRBV12-3 or TRBV12-4 and TRBJ1-1; D not certain. This CDR3 is built from 13 residues. In DNA form, the CDR3 reads TGTGCCTGCAGCCCACAGCCGGGCACTGAAGCTTTCTTT. This translates into CACSPQPGTEAFF.

V usage is TRBV5-1 and J usage is TRBJ2-7; D unclear. Germline values: CDR1 SGHRS, CDR2 YFSETQ. The CDR3 is made up of 16 amino acids. V was pared by 0 bases and J by 7 bases, with 20 bases between. CDR3 in DNA: TGCGCCAGCAGCTTGGGACCGGGTCGCCCGGCCAAGGAGCAGTACTTC. Protein: CASSLGPGRPAKEQYF.

This clonotype was observed a few times. The chain is built from TRBV19 and TRBJ2-3; 10 bases are shared with TRBD2. V trimming: 0 bases; J trimming: 1 base; junction bases outside the gene matches: 7. Looked up from germline, CDR1 is LNHDA and CDR2 is SQIVND (reference sequence). The CDR3 sequence is 18 residues long. The CDR3 coding sequence is TGTGCCAGTAGTATAGATACCCTAGCGGGAGTCGGCACAGATACGCAGTATTTT. This encodes CASSIDTLAGVGTDTQYF.

This clonotype occurred a few times. This chain links TRBV20-1 with TRBJ1-5; 8 bases map to TRBD1. The CDR3 length is 15 residues. The germline V gene has CDR1 DFQATT and CDR2 SNEGSKA (reference sequence). V lost 5 bases, J lost 4 bases, and 10 bases stayed unmatched. CDR3: CSAHRQGPSNQPQHF. The CDR3 bases are TGCAGTGCTCATCGACAGGGGCCCTCTAATCAGCCCCAGCATTTT.

This chain joins TRBV11-2 and TRBJ1-4; possible D gene TRBD1, 6 bases. The germline V gene has CDR1 SGHAT and CDR2 FQNNGV. V was pared by 0 bases and J by 4 bases, with 18 bases between. The CDR3 contains 18 residues. CDR3 in amino acids: CASSLDSLDRGGNEKLFF. The CDR3 bases are TGTGCCAGCAGCTTAGACTCCCTGGATCGAGGGGGTAATGAAAAACTGTTTTTT.

The chain couples TRBV5-1 to TRBJ1-4; possible D gene TRBD1, 5 bases. CDR3 length: 16 residues. V dropped 5 bases and J dropped 0 bases, with 14 bases sitting between them. Germline V gives CDR1 SGHRS, CDR2 YFSETQ. Here the CDR3 DNA reads TGCGCCAGCAGAAGAAGGCAGGGTGCAACTAATGAAAAACTGTTTTTT. Translation gives CASRRRQGATNEKLFF.

This clonotype was detected only a few times. The rearrangement joins TRBV12-3 or TRBV12-4 to TRBJ2-7; maybe TRBD1 (5 bases). V gave up 10 bases and J gave up 3 bases, with 16 bases separating them. The CDR3 extends over 13 amino acids. In DNA, the CDR3 is TGTGCCACCAGAGCAGGGTCCGACTACGAGCAGTACTTC. Its protein product is CATRAGSDYEQYF.

In this sample, this clonotype turned up a few times. V and J are TRBV28 and TRBJ2-7; tentatively, D is TRBD1 or TRBD2 (5 bases each). Trimming pared 8 bases from V and 5 bases from J, leaving 22 bases between. This CDR3 region has 15 residues. Germline V gene lookup returns CDR1 MDHEN and CDR2 SYDVKM. The CDR3 nucleotides are TGTGCCAGCCAACGGGGTATCCGACAGCGAAACGAGCAGTACTTC. Protein: CASQRGIRQRNEQYF.

The chain employs TRBV5-1 and TRBJ2-1; no clear D gene. This CDR3 has 13 amino acids. Trimming removed 1 base at V and 5 bases at J, with 7 bases between. Germline values: CDR1 SGHRS, CDR2 YFSETQ. The CDR3 nucleotides are TGCGCCAGCAGCTTGTCACAAAACAATGAGCAGTTCTTC. Translated: CASSLSQNNEQFF. The full variable domain, rest sourced from reference TRBV5-1 and TRBJ2-1, is KAGVTQTPRYLIKTRGQQVTLSCSPISGHRSVSWYQQTPGQGLQFLFEYFSETQRNKGNFPGRFSGRQFSNSRSEMNVSTLELGDSALYLCASSLSQNNEQFFGPGTRLTVL.